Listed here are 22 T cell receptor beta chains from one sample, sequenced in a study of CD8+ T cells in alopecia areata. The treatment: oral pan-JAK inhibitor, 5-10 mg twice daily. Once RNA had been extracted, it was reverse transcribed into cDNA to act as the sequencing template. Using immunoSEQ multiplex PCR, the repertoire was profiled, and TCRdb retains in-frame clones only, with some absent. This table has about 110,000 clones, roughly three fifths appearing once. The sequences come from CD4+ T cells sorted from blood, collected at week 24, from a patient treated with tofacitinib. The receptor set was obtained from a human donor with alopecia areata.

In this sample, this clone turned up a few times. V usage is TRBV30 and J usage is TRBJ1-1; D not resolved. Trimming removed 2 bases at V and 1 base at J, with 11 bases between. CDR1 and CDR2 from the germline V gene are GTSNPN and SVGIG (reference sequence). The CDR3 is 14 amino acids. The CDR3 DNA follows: TGTGCCTGGAGTTACACCGGTAAGAACACTGAAGCTTTCTTT. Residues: CAWSYTGKNTEAFF.

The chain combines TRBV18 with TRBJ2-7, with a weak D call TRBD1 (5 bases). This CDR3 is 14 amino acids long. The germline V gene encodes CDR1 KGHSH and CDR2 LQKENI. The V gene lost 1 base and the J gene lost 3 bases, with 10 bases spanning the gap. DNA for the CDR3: TGTGCCAGCTCACCACGCTCCAGGGACTACGAGCAGTACTTC. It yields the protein CASSPRSRDYEQYF.

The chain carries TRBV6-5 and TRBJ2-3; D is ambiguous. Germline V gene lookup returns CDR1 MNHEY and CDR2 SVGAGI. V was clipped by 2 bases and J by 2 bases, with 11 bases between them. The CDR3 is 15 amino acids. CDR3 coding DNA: TGTGCCAGCAGTTACCAGGCGGCGTACACAGATACGCAGTATTTT. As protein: CASSYQAAYTDTQYF.

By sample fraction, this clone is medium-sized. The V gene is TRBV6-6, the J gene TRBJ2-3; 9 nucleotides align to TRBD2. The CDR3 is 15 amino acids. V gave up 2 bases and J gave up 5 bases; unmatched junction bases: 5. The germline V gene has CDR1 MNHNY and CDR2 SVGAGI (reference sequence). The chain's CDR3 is CASSYGTSRGDTQYF. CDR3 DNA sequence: TGTGCCAGCAGTTACGGGACTAGCAGGGGAGATACGCAGTATTTT.

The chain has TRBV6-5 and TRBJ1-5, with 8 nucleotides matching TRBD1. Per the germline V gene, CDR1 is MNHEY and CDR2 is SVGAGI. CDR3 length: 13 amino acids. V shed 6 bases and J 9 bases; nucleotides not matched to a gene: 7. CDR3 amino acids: CASRDRGSGPQHF. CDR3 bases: TGTGCCAGCAGAGACAGGGGATCGGGGCCCCAGCATTTT.

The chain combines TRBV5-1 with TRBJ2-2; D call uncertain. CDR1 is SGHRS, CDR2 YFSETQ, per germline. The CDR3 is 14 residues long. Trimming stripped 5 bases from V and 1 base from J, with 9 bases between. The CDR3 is CASRSSGNTGELFF. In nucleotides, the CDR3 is TGCGCCAGCAGATCATCGGGGAACACCGGGGAGCTGTTTTTT.

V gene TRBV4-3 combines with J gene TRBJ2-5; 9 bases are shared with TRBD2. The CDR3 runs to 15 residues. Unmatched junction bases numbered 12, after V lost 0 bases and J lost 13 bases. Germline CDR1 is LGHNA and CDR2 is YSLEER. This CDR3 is CASSQDSSGGFIPYF. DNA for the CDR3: TGCGCCAGCAGCCAAGATAGTAGCGGGGGTTTTATACCGTACTTC.

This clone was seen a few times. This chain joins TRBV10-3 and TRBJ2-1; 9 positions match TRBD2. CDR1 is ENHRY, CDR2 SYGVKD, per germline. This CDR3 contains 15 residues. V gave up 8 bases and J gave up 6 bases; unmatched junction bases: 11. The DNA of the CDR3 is TGTGCCATCGCCCGGGCTAGCGGGGAGAGCAATGAGCAGTTCTTC. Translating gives CAIARASGESNEQFF.

CDR3 in amino acids: CASSEITGGAEQYF. CDR3 DNA sequence: TGTGCCAGCAGTGAAATAACAGGGGGCGCGGAGCAGTACTTC. V gene TRBV2 combines with J gene TRBJ2-7, with TRBD1 identical over 9 bases. The CDR3 covers 14 residues. The germline V gene encodes CDR1 SNHLY and CDR2 FYNNEI. Germline trimming cut 2 bases from V and 7 bases from J; bases unmatched to any gene: 6.

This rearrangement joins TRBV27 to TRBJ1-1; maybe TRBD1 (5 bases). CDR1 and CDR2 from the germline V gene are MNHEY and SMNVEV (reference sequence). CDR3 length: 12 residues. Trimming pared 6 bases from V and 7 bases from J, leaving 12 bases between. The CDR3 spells CASSEGTGEAFF. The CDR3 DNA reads TGTGCCAGCAGCGAGGGGACGGGTGAAGCTTTCTTT.

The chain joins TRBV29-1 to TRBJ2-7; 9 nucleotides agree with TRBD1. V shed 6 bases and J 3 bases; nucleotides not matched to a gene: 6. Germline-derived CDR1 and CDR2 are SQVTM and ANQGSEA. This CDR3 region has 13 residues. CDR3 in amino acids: CSVRTGAGYEQYF. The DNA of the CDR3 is TGCAGCGTCAGGACAGGGGCCGGCTACGAGCAGTACTTC.

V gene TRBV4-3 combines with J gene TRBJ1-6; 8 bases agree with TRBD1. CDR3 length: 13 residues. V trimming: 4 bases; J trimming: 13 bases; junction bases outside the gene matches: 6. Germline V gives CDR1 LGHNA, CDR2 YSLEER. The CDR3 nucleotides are TGCGCCAGCAGCCCCGGACAGGGAGGCCCCCTCCACTTT. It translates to CASSPGQGGPLHF.

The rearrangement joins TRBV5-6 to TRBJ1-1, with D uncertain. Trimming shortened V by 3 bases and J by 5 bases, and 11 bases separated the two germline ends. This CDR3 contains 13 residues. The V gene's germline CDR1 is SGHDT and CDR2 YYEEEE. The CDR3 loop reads CASSYHITTEAFF. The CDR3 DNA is TGTGCCAGCAGCTACCACATTACGACTGAAGCTTTCTTT.

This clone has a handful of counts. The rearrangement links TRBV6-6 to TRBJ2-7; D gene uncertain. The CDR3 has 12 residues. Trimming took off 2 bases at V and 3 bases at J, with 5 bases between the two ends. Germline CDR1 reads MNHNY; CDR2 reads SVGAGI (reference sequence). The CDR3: CASSYASYEQYF. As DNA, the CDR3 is TGTGCCAGCAGTTACGCAAGCTACGAGCAGTACTTC.

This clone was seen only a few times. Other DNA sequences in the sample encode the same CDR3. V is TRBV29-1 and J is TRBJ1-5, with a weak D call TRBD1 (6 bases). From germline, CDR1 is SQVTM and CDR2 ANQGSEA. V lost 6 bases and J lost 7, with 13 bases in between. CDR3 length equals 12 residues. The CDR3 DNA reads TGCAGCGTCGCAGGGGCTAACCAGCCCCAGCATTTT. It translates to CSVAGANQPQHF. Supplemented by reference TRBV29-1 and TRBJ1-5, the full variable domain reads SAVISQKPSRDICQRGTSLTIQCQVDSQVTMMFWYRQQPGQSLTLIATANQGSEATYESGFVIDKFPISRPNLTFSTLTVSNMSPEDSSIYLCSVAGANQPQHFGDGTRLSIL.

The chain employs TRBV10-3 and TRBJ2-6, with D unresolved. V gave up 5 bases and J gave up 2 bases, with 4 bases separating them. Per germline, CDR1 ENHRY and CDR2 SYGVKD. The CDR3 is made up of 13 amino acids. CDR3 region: CAISPAGANVLTF. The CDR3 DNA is TGTGCCATCAGTCCCGCTGGGGCCAACGTCCTGACTTTC.

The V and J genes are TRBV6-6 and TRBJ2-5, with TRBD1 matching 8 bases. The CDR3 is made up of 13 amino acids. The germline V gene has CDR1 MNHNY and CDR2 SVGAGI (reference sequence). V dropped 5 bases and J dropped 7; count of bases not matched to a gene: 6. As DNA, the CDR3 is TGTGCCAGCAGTCTAGGACAGGGCGGGACCCAGTACTTC. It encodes CASSLGQGGTQYF.

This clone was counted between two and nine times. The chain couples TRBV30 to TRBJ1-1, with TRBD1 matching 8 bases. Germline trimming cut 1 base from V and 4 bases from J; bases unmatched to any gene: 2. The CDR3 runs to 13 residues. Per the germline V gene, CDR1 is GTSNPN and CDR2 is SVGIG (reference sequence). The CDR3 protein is CAWSARGRTEAFF. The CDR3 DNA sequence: TGTGCCTGGAGTGCCAGGGGGCGCACTGAAGCTTTCTTT.

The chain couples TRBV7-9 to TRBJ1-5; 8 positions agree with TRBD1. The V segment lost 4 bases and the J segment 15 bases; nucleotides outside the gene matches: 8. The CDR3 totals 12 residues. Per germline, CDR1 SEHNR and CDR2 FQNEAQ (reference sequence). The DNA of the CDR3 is TGTGCCAGCAGCTACAGACAGGGGAGTTTGCATTTT. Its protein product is CASSYRQGSLHF.

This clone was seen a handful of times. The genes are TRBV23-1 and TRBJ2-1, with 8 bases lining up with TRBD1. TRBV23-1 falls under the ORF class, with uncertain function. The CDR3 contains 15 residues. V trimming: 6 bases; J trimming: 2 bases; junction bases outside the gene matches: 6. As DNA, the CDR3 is TGCGCCAGCAGCCAGGACAGGGATCCCTACAATGAGCAGTTCTTC. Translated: CASSQDRDPYNEQFF.

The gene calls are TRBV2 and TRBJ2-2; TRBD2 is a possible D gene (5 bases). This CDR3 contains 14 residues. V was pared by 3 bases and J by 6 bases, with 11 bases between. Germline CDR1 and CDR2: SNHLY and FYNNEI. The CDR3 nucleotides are TGTGCCAGCAGTGAGGAGGTGGTCCCCGGGGAGCTGTTTTTT. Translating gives CASSEEVVPGELFF.

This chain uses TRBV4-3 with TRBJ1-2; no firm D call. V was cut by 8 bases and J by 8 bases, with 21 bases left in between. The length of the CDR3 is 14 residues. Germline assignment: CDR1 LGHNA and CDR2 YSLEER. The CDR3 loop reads CASPTPPYSRGYTF. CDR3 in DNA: TGCGCCAGCCCAACACCGCCCTATTCGCGAGGCTACACCTTC.